A selection of T cell receptor beta chains follows, all from one sample in a study of cytotoxic CD8 clonotypes in ibrutinib-treated CLL. Produced via immunoSEQ multiplex PCR; TCRdb's table is partial and in-frame only. This table holds more than 300,000 clones, around four fifths found once. Sequences were derived from PBMCs, sampled before ibrutinib treatment. The receptors derive from a human donor with chronic lymphocytic leukemia. CDR3s include the opening cysteine and the closing phenylalanine or tryptophan. The D gene is left open where the match is weak. The listing skips clone size in some rows; elsewhere it reads once, few, many or a size class.

CASSYAGRHGYTF,TGTGCCAGCAGTTACGCAGGGCGTCATGGCTACACCTTC,TRBJ1-2,-,TRBV6-5,-
CASSPWDRGSTDTQYF,TGTGCCAGCAGCCCCTGGGACAGGGGGAGCACAGATACGCAGTATTTT,TRBJ2-3,-,TRBV16,TRBD1
CASSTESLQGSLSGYTF,TGCGCCAGCAGTACGGAGTCTCTACAGGGGAGTTTGTCTGGCTACACCTTC,TRBJ1-2,-,TRBV5-1,TRBD1
CASSRRDRVTYGYTF,TGCGCCAGCAGCCGCCGGGACAGGGTCACCTATGGCTACACCTTC,TRBJ1-2,-,TRBV4-3,TRBD1
CASSSPTRPYEQYF,TGTGCCAGCAGCTCCCCGACGAGGCCCTACGAGCAGTACTTC,TRBJ2-7,-,TRBV7-2,-
CASSPPAGTSGYYEQYF,TGTGCCAGCTCACCACCGGCGGGTACTAGCGGATACTACGAGCAGTACTTC,TRBJ2-7,-,TRBV18,TRBD2
CASSLVVDDEQFF,TGTGCCAGCAGCTTAGTAGTGGACGATGAGCAGTTCTTC,TRBJ2-1,-,TRBV11-2,-
CASSLMLAGGPNEQFF,TGTGCCAGCAGCTTAATGCTGGCGGGAGGGCCCAATGAGCAGTTCTTC,TRBJ2-1,-,TRBV7-9,TRBD2
CASSAWTGGMTEAFF,TGTGCCAGCAGCGCTTGGACAGGGGGCATGACTGAAGCTTTCTTT,TRBJ1-1,-,TRBV5-4,TRBD1
CASSPTNIQYF,TGTGCCAGCAGTCCGACAAACATTCAGTACTTC,TRBJ2-4,-,TRBV9,-
CASSHSLGSNTEAFF,TGTGCCAGCAGTCATTCCCTGGGATCGAACACTGAAGCTTTCTTT,TRBJ1-1,-,TRBV27,-
CASSSVSYNEQFF,TGTGCCAGCAGTTCGGTTTCCTACAATGAGCAGTTCTTC,TRBJ2-1,-,TRBV27,-
CASSDGQGYNEQFF,TGTGCCAGCAGCGATGGACAGGGATACAATGAGCAGTTCTTC,TRBJ2-1,-,TRBV6-1,TRBD1
CASSLVGGQAGNTIYF,TGTGCCAGCAGCTTAGTAGGAGGTCAGGCTGGAAACACCATATATTTT,TRBJ1-3,-,TRBV7-2,-
CASSRTGTMYNEQFF,TGTGCCAGCAGCCGTACCGGGACTATGTACAATGAGCAGTTCTTC,TRBJ2-1,once,TRBV7-2,TRBD2
CASSYQGQGNSGNTIYF,TGCGCCAGCAGCTACCAGGGTCAGGGGAACTCTGGAAACACCATATATTTT,TRBJ1-3,-,TRBV5-1,-
CASGPQDQPQHF,TGCGCCAGCGGCCCCCAGGATCAGCCCCAGCATTTT,TRBJ1-5,-,TRBV4-1,-